This T cell receptor beta chain originates from a study of radiotherapy plus CTLA-4 blockade in lung cancer. The table came from immunoSEQ multiplex PCR; TCRdb's copy has only in-frame clones and leaves some out. This table has about 59,000 clones, approximately 65% appearing once. With 4 bases clipped from V and 3 bases from J, the junction kept 16 bases outside the gene matches. The CDR3 has 19 residues. The germline V gene encodes CDR1 LNHDA and CDR2 SQIVND (reference sequence). The source material was peripheral blood, sampled from a patient treated with radiotherapy plus ipilimumab. The sequence derives from a human donor with non-small cell lung cancer whose response to radiotherapy plus ipilimumab could not be evaluated. The V call is TRBV19, the J call TRBJ2-1; 9 bases match TRBD1. CDR3 loop: CASSRSLGYRGLDYNEQFF. CDR3 bases: TGTGCCAGTAGTAGATCCCTGGGTTACAGGGGGCTGGACTACAATGAGCAGTTCTTC. The full variable domain, rest sourced from reference TRBV19 and TRBJ2-1, is DGGITQSPKYLFRKEGQNVTLSCEQNLNHDAMYWYRQDPGQGLRLIYYSQIVNDFQKGDIAEGYSVSREKKESFPLTVTSAQKNPTAFYLCASSRSLGYRGLDYNEQFFGPGTRLTVL.